This T cell receptor beta chain was retrieved from a study of blood T cell repertoires in COVID-19. Across the whole study: Donors in the United States, Italy and Spain gave samples during acute or convalescent COVID-19. From T cells, B-cell-depleted T cells, or PBMCs came the material, which was cDNA or gDNA.

Per the germline V gene, CDR1 is MGHRA and CDR2 is YSYEKL. The CDR3 loop spans 13 amino acids. The V and J ends lost 3 bases and 5 bases respectively, with 10 bases between them. Original handling: Quantification of nucleated cells was approximated via reference gene primer amplification. The table came from immunoSEQ multiplex PCR; TCRdb's copy has only in-frame clones and leaves some out. V and J calls and clone size are those listed in that table; D and trimming were worked out from the DNA. Of about 360,000 clones listed, more than 85% are singletons. The gene calls are TRBV4-1 and TRBJ1-2; D is perhaps TRBD1 (6 bases). The sequence was collected from a human donor in a cohort sampled during active COVID-19. The sequenced sample consisted of peripheral blood. The CDR3 reads CASSQYTGYGYTF. The DNA of the CDR3 is TGCGCCAGCAGCCAGTATACAGGGTATGGCTACACCTTC.